This T cell receptor beta chain comes out of a study of shared clonotypes between healthy human individuals. For the study at large: The study drew on a couple of women and a few men aged 18 to 49 as donors.

Repertoires were generated with immunoSEQ multiplex PCR, while TCRdb's copy carries only in-frame clones and drops some. Found here are about 2.3 million clones, 85% to 95% of them singletons; the top ten hold approximately 0.39%. As concerns this clone: Its antigen is unknown. At the DNA level, this CDR3 is encoded by other sequences in the same sample as well.

Findings of the study overall: The diversity represented, both genetic and in exposure history, was limited by few donors. Investigators collected only blood, and repertoires in tissues likely differ. Shared across a handful of donors were around 5% of the naive CD4 clonotypes.

The sample comprised naive CD4+ T cells from PBMCs. Documented subset: CD45RA+ positively selected. The clonotype comes from a man aged 18 to 30 in good health. Some clones in this sample may be carry-over from other donors' samples.

The CDR3 coding sequence is TGCGCCAGCAGCTTAGCGGGGAGCACTGAAGCTTTCTTT. Its protein product is CASSLAGSTEAFF. This chain uses TRBV5-1 with TRBJ1-1; D is ambiguous. Deletions cut 2 bases from V and 4 bases from J, with 9 bases between. Germline CDR1 SGHRS, CDR2 YFSETQ. The CDR3 is made up of 13 amino acids.